Detailed here is one TCR beta chain. The sample is drawn from a study of radiotherapy plus CTLA-4 blockade in lung cancer. Sequencing was performed with immunoSEQ multiplex PCR; in TCRdb, only in-frame clones are kept and a portion is missing. The table records some 50,000 clones, 65% to 80% of them present only once. The CDR3 consists of 15 residues. CDR1 is SGHRS and CDR2 is YFSETQ in the germline V gene. Losses at the gene ends were 3 bases for V and 2 bases for J; bases not matched to a gene: 5. This specimen was peripheral blood, taken from a patient treated with radiotherapy plus ipilimumab. This receptor was taken from a human donor with non-small cell lung cancer who had a partial response to radiotherapy plus ipilimumab. The chain has TRBV5-1 and TRBJ2-1; TRBD1 agrees at 7 bases. The CDR3 loop reads CASSSQTGTYNEQFF. The CDR3 DNA is TGCGCCAGCAGCTCTCAGACAGGGACCTACAATGAGCAGTTCTTC.